The source of this T cell receptor beta chain is a study of cytomegalovirus exposure and HLA in healthy donors. The study, taken as a whole, reports: Reported performance of the classifier showed diagnosis of cytomegalovirus status with high specificity and sensitivity. The study put 150 or so TCR beta chains on its list as cytomegalovirus-associated. There were some V segments, including TRBV6-2 and TRBV6-3, excluded as indistinguishable.

Primers for the PCR totalled 60 Vbeta and 13 Jbeta. In the source study's methods: An analysis performed later counted roughly 79 million unique TCR beta chains (roughly 10 million of them shared). The data were produced by immunoSEQ multiplex PCR, yet TCRdb's version contains in-frame clones alone and is incomplete. V and J calls and clone size are as listed in that table; D and trimming were resolved from the DNA. The table records approximately 120,000 clones, approximately 73% of them present only once. V gave up 4 bases and J gave up 2 bases; unmatched junction bases: 4. The germline V gene has CDR1 PRHDT and CDR2 FYEKMQ (reference sequence). The CDR3 contains 14 residues. As concerns this clone: As yet, its antigen is unknown.

The chain uses TRBV13 and TRBJ2-7; 8 bases are a match to TRBD1. The sequence was collected from a man aged 35 to 55 in good health and CMV-seronegative. Sequenced material: PBMCs. This chain's CDR3 is CASSYEQGAYEQYF. The CDR3 region has the DNA TGTGCCAGCAGCTATGAACAGGGGGCCTACGAGCAGTACTTC.